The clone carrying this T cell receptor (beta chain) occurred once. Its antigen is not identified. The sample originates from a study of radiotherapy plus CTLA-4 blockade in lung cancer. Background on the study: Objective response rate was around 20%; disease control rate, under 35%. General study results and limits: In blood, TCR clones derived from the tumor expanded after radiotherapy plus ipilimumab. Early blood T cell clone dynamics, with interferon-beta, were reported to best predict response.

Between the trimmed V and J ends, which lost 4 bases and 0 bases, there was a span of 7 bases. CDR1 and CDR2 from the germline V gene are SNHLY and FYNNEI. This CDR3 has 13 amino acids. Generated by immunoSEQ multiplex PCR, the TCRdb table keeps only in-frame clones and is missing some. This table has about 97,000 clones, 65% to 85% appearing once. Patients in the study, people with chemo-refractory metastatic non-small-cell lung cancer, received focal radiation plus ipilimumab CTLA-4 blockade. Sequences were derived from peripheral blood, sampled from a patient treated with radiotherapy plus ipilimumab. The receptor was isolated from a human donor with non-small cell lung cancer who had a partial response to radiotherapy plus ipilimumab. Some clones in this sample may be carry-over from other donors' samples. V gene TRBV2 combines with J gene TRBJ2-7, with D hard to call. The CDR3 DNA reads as TGTGCCAGCAGTGGACAAATCTCCTACGAGCAGTACTTC. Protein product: CASSGQISYEQYF.